The entry below describes one T cell receptor beta chain. Since a much larger clone is just one base distant, this may be a read error. This sample was taken from a study of regulatory T cells in long-lasting Graves disease. CDR1 and CDR2 (germline): MNHNS, SASEGT. The CDR3 sequence is 18 residues long. CDR3-region Arm-PCR and iRepertoire HTBI primers produced the TCR beta libraries. Authors' data handling: 60 or so TRBV and about 15 TRBJ segments were identified across samples. TCRdb processed the multiplex PCR reads anew with MiXCR; each CDR3 protein has one entry. These V and J calls originate from TCRdb's pipeline instead of the authors' own analysis. The sample lists fewer than 400,000 distinct CDR3 sequences, about 19% occurring once. Time point of the sample: persistent/refractory GD, antithyroid drugs over 5 years with positive TRAb. Extracted PBMC RNA gave rise to the TCR library.

The sequence was collected from a female donor with Graves disease. The genes are TRBV6-1 and TRBJ2-2; D tentatively fits TRBD1 or TRBD2 (6 bases each). This specimen was peripheral blood mononuclear cells (PBMCs), taken when the disease was refractory, from a patient treated with antithyroid drugs. CDR3 bases: TGTGCCAGCAGTTACCGGCTAATAGGGGGGCTCAGGACCGGGGGGCTGTTTTTT. Translation: CASSYRLIGGLRTGGLFF.